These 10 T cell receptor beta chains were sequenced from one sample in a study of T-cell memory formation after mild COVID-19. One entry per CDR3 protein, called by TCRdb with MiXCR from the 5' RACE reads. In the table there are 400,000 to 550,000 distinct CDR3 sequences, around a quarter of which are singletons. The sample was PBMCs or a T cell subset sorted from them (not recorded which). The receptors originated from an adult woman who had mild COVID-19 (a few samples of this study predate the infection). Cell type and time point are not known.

CDR3 nucleotide sequence: TGCAGCGGGGGGTACAGGGAAGCTTTCTTT. This encodes CSGGYREAFF. The chain carries TRBV29-1 and TRBJ1-1; D may be TRBD1 (5 bases). The CDR3 is 10 amino acids. CDR1 SQVTM and CDR2 ANQGSEA come from the germline V gene. The V and J ends lost 7 bases and 8 bases respectively, with 11 bases between them.

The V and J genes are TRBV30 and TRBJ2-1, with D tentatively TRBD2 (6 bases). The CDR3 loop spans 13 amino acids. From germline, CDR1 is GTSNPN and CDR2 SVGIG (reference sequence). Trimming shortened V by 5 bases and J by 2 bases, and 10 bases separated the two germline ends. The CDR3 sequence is CAWASATYNEQFF. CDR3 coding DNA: TGTGCCTGGGCTAGCGCGACCTACAATGAGCAGTTCTTC.

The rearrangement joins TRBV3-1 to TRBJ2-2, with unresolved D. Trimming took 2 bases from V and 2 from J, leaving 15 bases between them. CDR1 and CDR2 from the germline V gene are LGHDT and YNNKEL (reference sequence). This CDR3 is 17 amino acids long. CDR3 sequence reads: CASSQPLVGVNTGELFF. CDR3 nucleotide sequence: TGTGCCAGCAGCCAACCCCTGGTTGGGGTAAACACCGGGGAGCTGTTTTTT.

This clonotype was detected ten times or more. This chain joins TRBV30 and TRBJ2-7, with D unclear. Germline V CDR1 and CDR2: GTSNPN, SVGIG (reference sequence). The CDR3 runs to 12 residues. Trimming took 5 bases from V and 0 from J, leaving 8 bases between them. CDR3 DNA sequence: TGTGCCTGGGGACGGAGCTCCTACGAGCAGTACTTC. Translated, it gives CAWGRSSYEQYF.

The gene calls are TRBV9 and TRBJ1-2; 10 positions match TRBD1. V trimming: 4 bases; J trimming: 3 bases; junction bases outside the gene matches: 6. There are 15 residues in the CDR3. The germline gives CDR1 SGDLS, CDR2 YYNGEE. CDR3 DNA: TGTGCCAGCAGCCCTCTTGGGACAGGGGACTATGGCTACACCTTC. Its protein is CASSPLGTGDYGYTF.

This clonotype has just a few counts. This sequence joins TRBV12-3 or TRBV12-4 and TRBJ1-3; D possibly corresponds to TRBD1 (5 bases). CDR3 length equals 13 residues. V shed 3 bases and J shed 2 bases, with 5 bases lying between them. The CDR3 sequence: CASSFRAGNTIYF. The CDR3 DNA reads TGTGCCAGCAGTTTCAGGGCTGGAAACACCATATATTTT.

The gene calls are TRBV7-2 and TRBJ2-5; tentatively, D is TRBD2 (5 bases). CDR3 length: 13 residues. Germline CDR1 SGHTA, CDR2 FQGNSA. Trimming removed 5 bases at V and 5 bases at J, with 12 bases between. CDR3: CASSPAGVETQYF. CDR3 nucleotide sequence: TGTGCCAGCAGCCCAGCCGGGGTGGAGACCCAGTACTTC.

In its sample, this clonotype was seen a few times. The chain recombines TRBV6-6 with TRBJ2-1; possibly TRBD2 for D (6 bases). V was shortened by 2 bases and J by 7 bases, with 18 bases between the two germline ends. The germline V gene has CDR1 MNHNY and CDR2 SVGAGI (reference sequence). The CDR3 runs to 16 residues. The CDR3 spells CASSYGRDSFFNEQFF. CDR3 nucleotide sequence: TGTGCCAGCAGTTACGGGCGGGACTCTTTCTTTAATGAGCAGTTCTTC.

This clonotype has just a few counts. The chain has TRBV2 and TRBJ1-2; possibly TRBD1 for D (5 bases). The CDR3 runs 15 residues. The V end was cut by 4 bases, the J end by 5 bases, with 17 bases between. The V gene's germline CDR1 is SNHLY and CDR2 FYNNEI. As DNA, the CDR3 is TGTGCCAGCAGTGCCGCGTCGGTTGGGACTTATGGCTACACCTTC. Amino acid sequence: CASSAASVGTYGYTF.

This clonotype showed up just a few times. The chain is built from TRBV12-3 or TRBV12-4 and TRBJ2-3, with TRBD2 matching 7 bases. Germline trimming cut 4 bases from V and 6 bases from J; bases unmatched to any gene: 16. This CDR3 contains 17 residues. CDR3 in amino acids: CASSSHPIAGRADTQYF. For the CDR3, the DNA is TGTGCCAGCAGTTCCCACCCGATAGCGGGTCGCGCGGATACGCAGTATTTT.